The 21 T cell receptor beta chains reported below all come from one sample, sequenced in a study of T cell responses to AZD1222 COVID-19 vaccine. Here immunoSEQ multiplex PCR was the method, and the copy in TCRdb shows in-frame clones only, minus some. Of roughly 84,000 clones listed, around 85% are singletons. Specimen: peripheral blood, collected 28 days after the second AZD1222 dose. The receptors were gathered from an adult who received the AZD1222 COVID-19 vaccine.

This clone came up once. The chain is built from TRBV11-1 and TRBJ1-2; no definite D call. Germline V gene lookup returns CDR1 SGHAT and CDR2 FQDESV (reference sequence). The CDR3 loop spans 14 amino acids. Trimming removed 1 base at V and 3 bases at J, with 9 bases between. This CDR3 reads CASSLGRQDYGYTF. CDR3 in DNA: TGTGCCAGCAGCTTAGGTCGGCAGGACTATGGCTACACCTTC. The full variable domain, its missing parts supplied by reference TRBV11-1 and TRBJ1-2, is EAEVAQSPRYKITEKSQAVAFWCDPISGHATLYWYRQILGQGPELLVQFQDESVVDDSQLPKDRFSAERLKGVDSTLKIQPAELGDSAMYLCASSLGRQDYGYTFGSGTRLTVV.

The genes are TRBV2 and TRBJ1-5, with D perhaps TRBD1 (5 bases). Per germline, CDR1 SNHLY and CDR2 FYNNEI. This CDR3 comprises 14 residues. The V end was cut by 6 bases, the J end by 3 bases, with 12 bases between. The CDR3 protein is CASSGDGINQPQHF. As DNA, the CDR3 is TGTGCCAGCAGCGGGGACGGAATCAATCAGCCCCAGCATTTT.

The chain joins TRBV11-2 to TRBJ2-1, with a weak D call TRBD2 (6 bases). CDR1 is SGHAT, CDR2 FQNNGV, per germline. This CDR3 has 17 amino acids. V dropped 2 bases and J dropped 2 bases, with 16 bases sitting between them. In DNA, the CDR3 is TGTGCCAGCAGCTTAACTAAGAGGACGGGGGCCTACAATGAGCAGTTCTTC. Translated: CASSLTKRTGAYNEQFF.

The CDR3, as DNA: TGTGCCAGCAGCAGGACAGGGGGCGGAGAGACCCAGTACTTC. Amino acid sequence: CASSRTGGGETQYF. J is TRBJ2-5 and V is TRBV9, with 11 bases fitting TRBD1. In germline, CDR1 is SGDLS, CDR2 YYNGEE. V shed 4 bases and J 4 bases; nucleotides not matched to a gene: 3. The CDR3 runs 14 residues.

V gene TRBV7-2 combines with J gene TRBJ1-5; D gene uncertain. The CDR3 runs to 14 residues. CDR1 SGHTA and CDR2 FQGNSA come from the germline V gene. V gave up 1 base and J gave up 9 bases, with 13 bases separating them. CDR3 in amino acids: CASSLGLGYWPQHF. CDR3 in DNA: TGTGCCAGCAGCTTAGGGCTGGGCTACTGGCCCCAGCATTTT.

This chain joins TRBV11-3 and TRBJ1-1; 8 positions agree with TRBD1. Germline V gene sequence: CDR1 SGHNT, CDR2 YENEEA. The CDR3 is made up of 15 amino acids. V was pared by 2 bases and J by 7 bases, with 9 bases of the junction left unmatched. CDR3 sequence: CASSLPQGAKREAFF. DNA for the CDR3: TGTGCCAGCAGCTTACCCCAGGGGGCCAAACGTGAAGCTTTCTTT. Based on the CDR3 plus reference TRBV11-3 and TRBJ1-1, the full variable domain is EAGVVQSPRYKIIEKKQPVAFWCNPISGHNTLYWYLQNLGQGPELLIRYENEEAVDDSQLPKDRFSAERLKGVDSTLKIQPAELGDSAVYLCASSLPQGAKREAFFGQGTRLTVV.

This chain joins TRBV10-3 and TRBJ2-2; D unclear. Deletions cut 11 bases from V and 4 bases from J, with 14 bases between. Per germline, CDR1 ENHRY and CDR2 SYGVKD. This CDR3 is built from 13 residues. DNA for the CDR3: TGTGCCTCCCATCTAACCGGCACCGGGGAGCTGTTTTTT. Amino acids: CASHLTGTGELFF.

The V call is TRBV9, the J call TRBJ2-4; no clear D. V was cut by 2 bases and J by 0 bases, with 12 bases left in between. The CDR3 is made up of 16 amino acids. Germline loops: CDR1 SGDLS, CDR2 YYNGEE. The CDR3 DNA is TGTGCCAGCAGCGTTGGGTTACTTAAAGCCAAAAACATTCAGTACTTC. Protein: CASSVGLLKAKNIQYF.

This clone was observed a few times. V is TRBV11-3 and J is TRBJ1-2; perhaps TRBD1 as D (6 bases). This CDR3 is 17 amino acids long. Germline values: CDR1 SGHNT, CDR2 YENEEA. The V and J ends lost 1 base and 0 bases respectively, with 15 bases between them. CDR3 DNA: TGTGCCAGCAGCTTAGCCCGGGGGCGTGGTACTAACTATGGCTACACCTTC. Translated: CASSLARGRGTNYGYTF.

The J gene is TRBJ2-1, the V gene TRBV24-1; 8 positions match TRBD2. The CDR3 has 15 residues. V lost 6 bases, J lost 7 bases, and 10 bases stayed unmatched. Germline loops: CDR1 KGHDR, CDR2 SFDVKD. The CDR3 bases are TGTGCCACCAGTATTGAGGGATCTAGCGGGAATGAGCAGTTCTTC. Amino acids: CATSIEGSSGNEQFF.

This clone was counted once. V is TRBV3-1 (or the pseudogene TRBV3-2) and J is TRBJ1-1; D is uncertain. This CDR3 is built from 13 residues. Germline loops: CDR1 LGHDT, CDR2 YNNKEL (reference sequence). Trimming shortened V by 6 bases and J by 4 bases, and 12 bases separated the two germline ends. The CDR3 DNA follows: TGTGCCAGCAGAGGAATAGGGTTCACTGAAGCTTTCTTT. Encoded protein: CASRGIGFTEAFF.

The chain is built from TRBV19 and TRBJ1-1; 7 nucleotides match TRBD1. Germline CDR1 is LNHDA and CDR2 is SQIVND (reference sequence). The CDR3 extends over 17 amino acids. V trimming: 5 bases; J trimming: 6 bases; junction bases outside the gene matches: 18. CDR3 sequence (DNA): TGTGCCAGTAGTCCTAGGACAGGAGCTTCAAGCGGGGCTGAAGCTTTCTTT. It specifies CASSPRTGASSGAEAFF.

The chain carries TRBV15 and TRBJ1-1; perhaps TRBD1 as D (6 bases). The CDR3 loop spans 15 amino acids. The germline V gene encodes CDR1 LNHNV and CDR2 YYDKDF (reference sequence). The V and J ends lost 1 base and 4 bases respectively, with 13 bases between them. The CDR3 spells CATSRGGHVSTEAFF. Written as DNA, the CDR3 is TGTGCCACCAGCAGAGGGGGACATGTGAGCACTGAAGCTTTCTTT. The full variable domain, its missing parts supplied by reference TRBV15 and TRBJ1-1, is DAMVIQNPRYQVTQFGKPVTLSCSQTLNHNVMYWYQQKSSQAPKLLFHYYDKDFNNEADTPDNFQSRRPNTSFCFLDIRSPGLGDTAMYLCATSRGGHVSTEAFFGQGTRLTVV.

The CDR3 DNA is TGTGCCAGCAGCCAAGCCACAGTCCAAGAGACCCAGTACTTC. Translating it yields CASSQATVQETQYF. The chain has TRBV3-1 (or the pseudogene TRBV3-2) and TRBJ2-5, with D unclear. The CDR3 has 14 amino acids. CDR1 and CDR2 from the germline V gene are LGHDT and YNNKEL (reference sequence). V was shortened by 1 base and J by 1 base, with 7 bases between the two germline ends.

CDR3 protein: CASNGPSTDTQYF. The CDR3 DNA is TGTGCCAGCAATGGGCCTAGCACAGATACGCAGTATTTT. The genes are TRBV12-3 or TRBV12-4 and TRBJ2-3; D gene ambiguous. The CDR3 runs 13 residues. Trimming took 7 bases from V and 0 from J, leaving 8 bases between them.

The chain joins TRBV7-2 to TRBJ1-4, with D tentatively TRBD1 (6 bases). V lost 5 bases and J 10 bases, leaving 17 bases between the germline ends. The CDR3 has 14 residues. Germline CDR1 reads SGHTA; CDR2 reads FQGNSA. The chain's CDR3 is CASSRGGHGGKLFF. In DNA, the CDR3 is TGTGCCAGCAGCCGCGGGGGGCATGGGGGAAAACTGTTTTTT.

The chain carries TRBV18 and TRBJ2-3, with 10 bases aligning to TRBD2. Germline trimming cut 4 bases from V and 2 bases from J; bases unmatched to any gene: 9. The length of the CDR3 is 17 residues. Germline V gives CDR1 KGHSH, CDR2 LQKENI. The chain's CDR3 is CASSRASGGSNTDTQYF. As DNA, the CDR3 is TGTGCCAGCTCACGGGCTAGCGGGGGATCGAACACAGATACGCAGTATTTT.

The V and J genes are TRBV6-6 and TRBJ1-5; D not certain. This CDR3 is built from 16 residues. The V and J ends lost 2 bases and 8 bases respectively, with 19 bases between them. The germline gives CDR1 MNHNY, CDR2 SVGAGI (reference sequence). CDR3 sequence (DNA): TGTGCCAGCAGTTACCCAGCGGAGATCCAAGGGAAGCCCCAGCATTTT. It specifies CASSYPAEIQGKPQHF.

The rearrangement joins TRBV28 to TRBJ1-2; 7 bases are shared with TRBD1. The CDR3 length is 14 residues. The germline V gene has CDR1 MDHEN and CDR2 SYDVKM. The V and J ends lost 11 bases and 5 bases, in that order; junction bases with no gene match: 14. This chain's CDR3 is CASATTGDGYGYTF. In nucleotides, the CDR3 is TGTGCCTCAGCGACCACAGGGGACGGGTATGGCTACACCTTC.

The chain links TRBV5-4 to TRBJ2-3; D remains ambiguous. The germline V gene encodes CDR1 SGHNT and CDR2 YYREEE (reference sequence). Trimming removed 4 bases at V and 0 bases at J, with 24 bases between. This CDR3 has 19 amino acids. CDR3 residues: CASSPPGLLKLSSTDTQYF. For the CDR3, the DNA is TGTGCCAGCAGCCCGCCGGGCCTCCTTAAACTCTCTAGCACAGATACGCAGTATTTT.

This chain connects TRBV6-4 to TRBJ2-1; D gene ambiguous. The CDR3 extends over 13 amino acids. Trimming took off 0 bases at V and 6 bases at J, with 6 bases between the two ends. CDR1 is MRHNA, CDR2 SNTAGT, per germline. Here the CDR3 reads CASSDSTSNEQFF. In DNA, the CDR3 is TGTGCCAGCAGTGACTCGACTTCCAATGAGCAGTTCTTC.